This T cell receptor (beta chain) comes out of a study of blood T cell repertoires in COVID-19. This CDR3 has 14 amino acids. V was cut by 3 bases and J by 5 bases, with 9 bases left in between. CDR1 and CDR2 (germline): SGHNT, YYREEE (reference sequence). TCRdb's copy holds only in-frame clones and misses some; the assay was immunoSEQ multiplex PCR. The sample yields roughly 300,000 clones, around 84% seen once. Cohort 3 recovered donors had two negative PCRs, clearance, or symptom resolution. Source material: PBMCs or T cells enriched from blood (not recorded which). This receptor was identified in a man aged 25-40 years who had recovered from COVID-19. The chain couples TRBV5-4 to TRBJ1-6, with D maybe TRBD1 (6 bases). The CDR3: CASSWDKNNSPLHF. DNA for the CDR3: TGTGCCAGCAGCTGGGACAAGAATAATTCACCCCTCCACTTT.